What follows are 16 T cell receptor beta chains derived from one specimen sequenced in a study of blood T cells in healthy people across ages. Sample-barcoded 5' priming and a J-beta primer mix drove a second PCR of roughly 7 to 11 cycles. TCRdb reprocessed the 5' RACE reads via MiXCR and lists one record per CDR3 protein. The sample lists some 1.8 million distinct CDR3 sequences, about two fifths occurring once. Sequences were obtained from blood. The receptors stem from a human donor in good health.

This chain links TRBV20-1 with TRBJ2-1; 10 nucleotides line up with TRBD2. The V gene end was trimmed by 3 bases and the J gene end by 5 bases; junction bases not matched to a gene: 4. The CDR3 has 14 amino acids. CDR1 DFQATT and CDR2 SNEGSKA come from the germline V gene (reference sequence). The CDR3 spells CSASALAGDNEQFF. The CDR3 DNA reads TGCAGTGCTAGCGCGCTAGCGGGGGACAATGAGCAGTTCTTC.

The chain uses TRBV2 and TRBJ1-2, with D possibly TRBD1 on 5 matching bases. The CDR3 loop spans 13 amino acids. Germline V gene sequence: CDR1 SNHLY, CDR2 FYNNEI. Trimming shortened V by 2 bases and J by 6 bases, and 10 bases separated the two germline ends. Here the CDR3 DNA reads TGTGCCAGCAGTGAACAAGCGGGACATGGCTACACCTTC. This translates into CASSEQAGHGYTF.

The genes are TRBV7-9 and TRBJ2-5; D is ambiguous. The CDR3 length is 14 residues. Germline CDR1 SEHNR, CDR2 FQNEAQ (reference sequence). V was cut by 3 bases and J by 2 bases, with 10 bases left in between. The CDR3: CASSFWTDQETQYF. CDR3 in DNA: TGTGCCAGCAGCTTCTGGACGGATCAAGAGACCCAGTACTTC.

The V gene is TRBV29-1, the J gene TRBJ1-1, with D possibly being TRBD1 (5 bases). The V and J ends lost 7 bases and 2 bases respectively, with 14 bases between them. Germline V lookup: CDR1 SQVTM, CDR2 ANQGSEA. The CDR3 is 13 amino acids. CDR3 nucleotide sequence: TGCAGCGGTGATGTGGGGCCCAACACTGAAGCTTTCTTT. This sequence encodes CSGDVGPNTEAFF.

V gene TRBV7-2 combines with J gene TRBJ2-1; D is perhaps TRBD1 (6 bases). CDR3 length equals 15 residues. V was trimmed by 1 base and J by 9 bases, leaving 16 bases between them. Germline CDR1 and CDR2: SGHTA and FQGNSA. The CDR3 DNA is TGTGCCAGCAGCTTAGGAGGTTGGGGGCAGGGTGAGCAGTTCTTC. Protein sequence: CASSLGGWGQGEQFF. Complete variable domain (other parts from reference TRBV7-2 and TRBJ2-1): GAGVSQSPSNKVTEKGKDVELRCDPISGHTALYWYRQSLGQGLEFLIYFQGNSAPDKSGLPSDRFSAERTGGSVSTLTIQRTQQEDSAVYLCASSLGGWGQGEQFFGPGTRLTVL.

V is TRBV29-1 and J is TRBJ2-5; TRBD1 aligns across 11 bases. With the DNA end fitting TRBJ2-1 better, the J assignment may be wrong. Germline assignment: CDR1 SQVTM and CDR2 ANQGSEA. CDR3 length: 16 amino acids. As DNA, the CDR3 is TGCAGCGTTGAAATTAATGGACAGGGGGCTCGAGAGACCCAGTTCTTC. Its protein product is CSVEINGQGARETQFF.

The chain carries TRBV4-3 and TRBJ2-3; possibly TRBD1 for D (6 bases). Deletions cut 1 base from V and 1 base from J, with 12 bases between. CDR3 length: 16 amino acids. Germline V CDR1 and CDR2: LGHNA, YSLEER. The CDR3 DNA follows: TGCGCCAGCAGCCAAGTTGTTTCAGGGGGCACAGATACGCAGTATTTT. Amino acids: CASSQVVSGGTDTQYF.

This clonotype was seen only a few times. V is TRBV4-1 and J is TRBJ2-7; tentatively, D is TRBD1 (5 bases). Between the trimmed V and J ends, which lost 3 bases and 6 bases, there was a span of 21 bases. Germline V lookup: CDR1 MGHRA, CDR2 YSYEKL. The CDR3 length is 16 residues. This CDR3 is CASSQAGRQGGVEQYF. CDR3 coding DNA: TGCGCCAGCAGCCAGGCCGGTCGGCAGGGTGGTGTCGAGCAGTACTTC.

In its sample, this clonotype was seen a few times. The chain combines TRBV20-1 with TRBJ1-1; a possible D gene is TRBD1 (6 bases). Germline lookup yields CDR1 DFQATT and CDR2 SNEGSKA (reference sequence). The CDR3 is 13 residues long. With 6 bases removed from V and 2 bases from J, the gap between germline ends came to 13 bases. Here the CDR3 reads CSAAGHLNTEAFF. For the CDR3, the DNA is TGCAGTGCGGCGGGACACCTCAACACTGAAGCTTTCTTT.

CDR3 nucleotides: TGTGCCAGCCGACAGGGAGGTCTGAGCTATGGCTACACCTTC. It translates to CASRQGGLSYGYTF. The J gene is TRBJ1-2, the V gene TRBV2; the match to TRBD1 covers 7 bases. The germline V gene has CDR1 SNHLY and CDR2 FYNNEI. The CDR3 is made up of 14 amino acids. The ends lost 8 bases at V and 4 bases at J; junction bases unmatched: 10.

In its sample, this clonotype was seen a few times. V is TRBV27 and J is TRBJ1-6; D unclear. This CDR3 has 15 residues. The germline V gene has CDR1 MNHEY and CDR2 SMNVEV (reference sequence). V was pared by 0 bases and J by 10 bases, with 13 bases between. This CDR3 reads CASSLSRTLYSPLHF. The CDR3 DNA sequence: TGTGCCAGCAGTTTATCCAGGACGCTATACTCACCCCTCCACTTT.

This clonotype was seen more than once but under ten times. The chain carries TRBV6-5 and TRBJ2-7, with D perhaps matching TRBD1 or TRBD2 (5 bases each). This CDR3 is 15 amino acids long. The V gene lost 6 bases and the J gene lost 3 bases, with 18 bases spanning the gap. Germline CDR1 MNHEY, CDR2 SVGAGI. The CDR3 DNA reads TGTGCCAGCAGCCCCAGAATGGGGACCTTCTACGAGCAGTACTTC. Translated, it gives CASSPRMGTFYEQYF.

This clonotype was counted only a few times. This sequence joins TRBV11-3 and TRBJ1-2, with D perhaps TRBD1 (5 bases). CDR1 and CDR2 from the germline V gene are SGHNT and YENEEA. The CDR3 loop spans 13 amino acids. Trimming pared 1 base from V and 10 bases from J, leaving 13 bases between. CDR3 nucleotide sequence: TGTGCCAGCAGCTTAGGCTTTGGGGCTACCTACACCTTC. Protein sequence: CASSLGFGATYTF.

This clonotype has a handful of counts. The chain links TRBV29-1 to TRBJ2-3; D is perhaps TRBD2 (6 bases). Germline CDR1 and CDR2: SQVTM and ANQGSEA. V dropped 6 bases and J dropped 5 bases, with 15 bases sitting between them. The CDR3 sequence is 13 residues long. CDR3 loop: CSVPGAGGDTQYF. The DNA of the CDR3 is TGCAGCGTGCCTGGGGCCGGGGGAGATACGCAGTATTTT.

The CDR3 DNA sequence: TGCGCCAGCAGCCAGACGGGGAGAAACTACGAGCAGTACTTC. Its protein product is CASSQTGRNYEQYF. This chain joins TRBV4-3 and TRBJ2-7; D may be TRBD2 (5 bases). Per germline, CDR1 LGHNA and CDR2 YSLEER. V was clipped by 3 bases and J by 3 bases, with 12 bases between them. The CDR3 is 14 amino acids.

The chain is built from TRBV20-1 and TRBJ1-5; D gene uncertain. The V end lost 3 bases, the J end lost 5 bases, and 11 bases lay between the germline ends. Per the germline V gene, CDR1 is DFQATT and CDR2 is SNEGSKA (reference sequence). The CDR3 consists of 13 residues. The CDR3 bases are TGCAGTGCTAGGAGGGAGGGCGATCAGCCCCAGCATTTT. It encodes CSARREGDQPQHF.